This T cell receptor (beta chain) comes out of a study of blood T cell repertoires in COVID-19. Between the trimmed V and J ends, which lost 0 bases and 4 bases, there was a span of 10 bases. CDR3 length equals 15 residues. The germline CDR1 and CDR2 sequences are LGHDT and YNNKEL (reference sequence). Each recovered donor of Cohort 3 presented with two negative PCRs, clearance, or symptom resolution. In the study's own analysis: Amplification with reference gene primers provided the estimates of nucleated cell counts. Sequenced by immunoSEQ multiplex PCR; TCRdb stores in-frame clones only, minus some. The V and J calls and the clone size are those of that table, but D and trimming were determined from the DNA. The data hold 270,000 or so clones, with approximately 84% observed a single time.

The specimen sequenced was PBMCs or T cells enriched from blood (not recorded which). The source of this sequence is a man aged 45-60 years who had recovered from COVID-19. The rearrangement joins TRBV3-1 (or the pseudogene TRBV3-2) to TRBJ2-1, with unresolved D. CDR3 amino acids: CASSQDFMRYNEQFF. Here the CDR3 DNA reads TGTGCCAGCAGCCAAGATTTCATGCGATACAATGAGCAGTTCTTC.